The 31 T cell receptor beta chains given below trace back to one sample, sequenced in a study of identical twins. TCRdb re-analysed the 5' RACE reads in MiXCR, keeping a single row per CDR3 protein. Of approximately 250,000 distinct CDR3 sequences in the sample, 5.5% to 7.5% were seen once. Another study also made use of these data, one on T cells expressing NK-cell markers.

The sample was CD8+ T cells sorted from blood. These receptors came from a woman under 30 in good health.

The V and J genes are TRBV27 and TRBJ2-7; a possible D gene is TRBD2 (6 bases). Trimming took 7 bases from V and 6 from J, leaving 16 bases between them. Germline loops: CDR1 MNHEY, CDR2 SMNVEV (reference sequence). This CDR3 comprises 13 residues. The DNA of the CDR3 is TGTGCCAGCACCCCCGGGGGTTTTGGCGAGCAGTACTTC. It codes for CASTPGGFGEQYF.

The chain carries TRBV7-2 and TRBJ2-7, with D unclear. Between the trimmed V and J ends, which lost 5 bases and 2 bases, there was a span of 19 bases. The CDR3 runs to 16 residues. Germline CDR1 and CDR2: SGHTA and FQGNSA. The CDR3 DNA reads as TGTGCCAGCAGCCGCTTAGTGGTGCCAGCAGCCTACGAGCAGTACTTC. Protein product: CASSRLVVPAAYEQYF.

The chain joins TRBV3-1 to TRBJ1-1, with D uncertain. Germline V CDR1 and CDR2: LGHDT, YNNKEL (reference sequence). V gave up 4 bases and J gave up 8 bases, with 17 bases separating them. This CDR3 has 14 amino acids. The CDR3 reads CASSPEVSILEAFF. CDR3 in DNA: TGTGCCAGCAGCCCAGAGGTATCGATTTTAGAAGCTTTCTTT.

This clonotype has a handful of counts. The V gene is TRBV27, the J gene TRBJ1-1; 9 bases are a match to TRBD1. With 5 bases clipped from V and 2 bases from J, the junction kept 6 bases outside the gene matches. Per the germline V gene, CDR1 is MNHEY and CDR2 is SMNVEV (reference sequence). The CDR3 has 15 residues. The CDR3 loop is CASSPQQGANTEAFF. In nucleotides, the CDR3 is TGTGCCAGCAGTCCCCAACAGGGGGCCAACACTGAAGCTTTCTTT.

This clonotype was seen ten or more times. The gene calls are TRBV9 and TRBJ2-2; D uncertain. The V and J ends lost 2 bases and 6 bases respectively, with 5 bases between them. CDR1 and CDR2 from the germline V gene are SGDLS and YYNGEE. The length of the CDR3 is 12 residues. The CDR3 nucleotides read TGTGCCAGCAGCGTCGTGGCCGGGGAGCTGTTTTTT. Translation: CASSVVAGELFF.

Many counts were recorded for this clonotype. The CDR3 nucleotides are TGTGCCAGCAGCACGAGAGAAGGGAGCCCCTATGGCTACACCTTC. Residues: CASSTREGSPYGYTF. V and J are TRBV9 and TRBJ1-2; D remains ambiguous. Germline assignment: CDR1 SGDLS and CDR2 YYNGEE. The CDR3 is 15 residues long. V was shortened by 4 bases and J by 4 bases, with 17 bases between the two germline ends.

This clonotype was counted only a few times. CDR3 residues: CASSEQDGDTQYF. The CDR3 DNA is TGTGCCAGTAGTGAACAAGACGGAGATACGCAGTATTTT. The chain uses TRBV19 and TRBJ2-3; D is uncertain. V dropped 5 bases and J dropped 5 bases, with 11 bases sitting between them. Per the germline V gene, CDR1 is LNHDA and CDR2 is SQIVND (reference sequence). The CDR3 totals 13 residues.

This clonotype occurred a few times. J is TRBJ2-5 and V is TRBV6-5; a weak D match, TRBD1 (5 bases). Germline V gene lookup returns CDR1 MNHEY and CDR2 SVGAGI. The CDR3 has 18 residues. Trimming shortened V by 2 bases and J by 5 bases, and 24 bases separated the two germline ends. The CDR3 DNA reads TGTGCCAGCAGTTACGGGGCCATCGGAGTATCTCATACGGAGACCCAGTACTTC. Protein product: CASSYGAIGVSHTETQYF.

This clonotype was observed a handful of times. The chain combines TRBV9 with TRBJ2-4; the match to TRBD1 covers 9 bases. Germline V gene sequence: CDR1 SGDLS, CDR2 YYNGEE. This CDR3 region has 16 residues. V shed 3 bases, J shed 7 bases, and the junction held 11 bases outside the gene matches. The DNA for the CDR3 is TGTGCCAGCAGCGATCAAAAACAGGGGGCGCAGAACATTCAGTACTTC. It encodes CASSDQKQGAQNIQYF.

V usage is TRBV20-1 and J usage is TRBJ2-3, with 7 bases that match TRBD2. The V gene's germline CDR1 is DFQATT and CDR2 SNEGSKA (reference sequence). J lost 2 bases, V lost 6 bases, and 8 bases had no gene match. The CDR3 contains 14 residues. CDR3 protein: CSAGDRDYTDTQYF. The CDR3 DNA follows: TGCAGTGCAGGTGACCGGGACTACACAGATACGCAGTATTTT.

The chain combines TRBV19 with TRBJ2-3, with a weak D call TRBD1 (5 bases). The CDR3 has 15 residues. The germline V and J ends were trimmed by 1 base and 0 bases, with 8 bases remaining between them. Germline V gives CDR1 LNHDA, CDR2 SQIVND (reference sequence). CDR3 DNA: TGTGCCAGTAGTATAGTCGCAGGGAGCACAGATACGCAGTATTTT. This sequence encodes CASSIVAGSTDTQYF. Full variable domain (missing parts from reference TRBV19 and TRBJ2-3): DGGITQSPKYLFRKEGQNVTLSCEQNLNHDAMYWYRQDPGQGLRLIYYSQIVNDFQKGDIAEGYSVSREKKESFPLTVTSAQKNPTAFYLCASSIVAGSTDTQYFGPGTRLTVL.

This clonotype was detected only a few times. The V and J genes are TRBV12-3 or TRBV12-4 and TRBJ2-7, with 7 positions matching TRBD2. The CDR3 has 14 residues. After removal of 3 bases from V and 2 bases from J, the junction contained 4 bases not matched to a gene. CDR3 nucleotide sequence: TGTGCCAGCAGTTTTTCCCTAGCGGCCTACGAGCAGTACTTC. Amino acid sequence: CASSFSLAAYEQYF.

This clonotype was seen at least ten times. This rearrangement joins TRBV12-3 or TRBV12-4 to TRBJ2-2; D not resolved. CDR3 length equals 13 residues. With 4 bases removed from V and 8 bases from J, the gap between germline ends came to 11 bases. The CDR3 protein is CASSSLHRGELFF. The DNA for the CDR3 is TGTGCCAGCAGTTCCCTGCATCGGGGGGAGCTGTTTTTT.

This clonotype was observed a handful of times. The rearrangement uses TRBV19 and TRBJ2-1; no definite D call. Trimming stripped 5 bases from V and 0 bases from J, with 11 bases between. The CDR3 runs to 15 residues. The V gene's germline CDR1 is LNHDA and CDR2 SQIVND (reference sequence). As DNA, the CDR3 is TGTGCCAGTAGTCCGACCCCGACCTCCTACAATGAGCAGTTCTTC. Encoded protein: CASSPTPTSYNEQFF.

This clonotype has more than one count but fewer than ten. The CDR3 region is CASSRQPSSYNEQFF. CDR3 sequence (DNA): TGTGCCAGCAGTCGGCAGCCGAGCTCCTACAATGAGCAGTTCTTC. This sequence joins TRBV6-1 and TRBJ2-1; D gene uncertain. V lost 5 bases to trimming and J lost 0 bases, with 11 bases between them. CDR1 and CDR2 (germline): MNHNS, SASEGT. The CDR3 runs to 15 residues.

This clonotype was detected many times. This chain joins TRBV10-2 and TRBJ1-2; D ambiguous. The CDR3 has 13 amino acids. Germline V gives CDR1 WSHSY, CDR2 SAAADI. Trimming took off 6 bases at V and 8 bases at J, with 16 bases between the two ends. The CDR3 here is CASSPSRSLGYTF. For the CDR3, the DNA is TGCGCCAGCAGCCCCTCGCGAAGTTTGGGCTACACCTTC.

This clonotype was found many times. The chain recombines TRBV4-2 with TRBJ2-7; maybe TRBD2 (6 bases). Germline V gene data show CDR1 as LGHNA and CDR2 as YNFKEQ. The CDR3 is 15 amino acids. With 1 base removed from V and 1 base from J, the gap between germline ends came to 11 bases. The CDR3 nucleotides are TGTGCCAGCAGCCAAGGAGGAGGGTATTCCTACGAGCAGTACTTC. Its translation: CASSQGGGYSYEQYF.

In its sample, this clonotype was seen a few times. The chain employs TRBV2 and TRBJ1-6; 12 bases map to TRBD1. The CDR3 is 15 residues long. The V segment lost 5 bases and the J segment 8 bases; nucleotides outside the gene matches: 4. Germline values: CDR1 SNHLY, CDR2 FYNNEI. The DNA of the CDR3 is TGTGCCAGCAGTAGGGACAGGGGGCAGGATTCACCCCTCCACTTT. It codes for CASSRDRGQDSPLHF.

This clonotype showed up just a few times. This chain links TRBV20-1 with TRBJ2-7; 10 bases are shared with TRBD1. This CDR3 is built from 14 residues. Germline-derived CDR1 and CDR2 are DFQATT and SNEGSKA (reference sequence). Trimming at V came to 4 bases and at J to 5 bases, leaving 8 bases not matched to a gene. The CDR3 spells CSAKDRDRGHEQYF. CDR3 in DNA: TGCAGTGCTAAAGATAGGGACAGGGGACACGAGCAGTACTTC.

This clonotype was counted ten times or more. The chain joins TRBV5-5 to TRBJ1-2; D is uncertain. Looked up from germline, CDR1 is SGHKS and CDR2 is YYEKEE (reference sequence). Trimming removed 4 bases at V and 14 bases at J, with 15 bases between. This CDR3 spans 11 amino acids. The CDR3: CASSETLAETF. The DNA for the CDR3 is TGTGCCAGCAGCGAGACCCTGGCGGAAACCTTC. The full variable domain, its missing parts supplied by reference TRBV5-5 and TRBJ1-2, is DAGVTQSPTHLIKTRGQQVTLRCSPISGHKSVSWYQQVLGQGPQFIFQYYEKEERGRGNFPDRFSARQFPNYSSELNVNALLLGDSALYLCASSETLAETFGSGTRLTVV.

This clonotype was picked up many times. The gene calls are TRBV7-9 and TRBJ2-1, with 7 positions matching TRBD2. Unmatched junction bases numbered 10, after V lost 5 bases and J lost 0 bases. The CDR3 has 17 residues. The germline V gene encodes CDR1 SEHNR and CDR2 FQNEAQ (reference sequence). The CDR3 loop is CASSPSTSRSSYNEQFF. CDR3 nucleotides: TGTGCCAGCAGCCCCTCGACTAGCCGGAGCTCCTACAATGAGCAGTTCTTC. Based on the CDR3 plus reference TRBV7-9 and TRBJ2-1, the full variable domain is DTGVSQNPRHKITKRGQNVTFRCDPISEHNRLYWYRQTLGQGPEFLTYFQNEAQLEKSRLLSDRFSAERPKGSFSTLEIQRTEQGDSAMYLCASSPSTSRSSYNEQFFGPGTRLTVL.

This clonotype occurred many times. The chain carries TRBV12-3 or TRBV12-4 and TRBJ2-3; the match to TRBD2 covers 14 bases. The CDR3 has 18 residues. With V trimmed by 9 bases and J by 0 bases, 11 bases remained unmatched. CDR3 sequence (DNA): TGTGCCAGTCTGGGACTAGCGGGAGCAGAGGCTAGCACAGATACGCAGTATTTT. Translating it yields CASLGLAGAEASTDTQYF.

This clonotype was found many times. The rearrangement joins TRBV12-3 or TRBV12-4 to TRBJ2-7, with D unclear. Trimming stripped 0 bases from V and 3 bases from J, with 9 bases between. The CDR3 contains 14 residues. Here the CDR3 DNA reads TGTGCCAGCAGTTTAGCGCCCGACCACTACGAGCAGTACTTC. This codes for CASSLAPDHYEQYF.

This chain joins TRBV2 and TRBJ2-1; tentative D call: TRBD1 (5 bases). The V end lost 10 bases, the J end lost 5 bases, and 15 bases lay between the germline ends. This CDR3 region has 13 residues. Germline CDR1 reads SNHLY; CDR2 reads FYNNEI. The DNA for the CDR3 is TGTGCCATCCCGGCGGAGACAGACAATGAGCAGTTCTTC. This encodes CAIPAETDNEQFF.

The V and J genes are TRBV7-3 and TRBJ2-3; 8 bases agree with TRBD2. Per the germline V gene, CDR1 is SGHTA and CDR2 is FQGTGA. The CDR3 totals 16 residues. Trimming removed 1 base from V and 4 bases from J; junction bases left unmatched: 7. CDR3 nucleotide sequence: TGTGCCAGCAGCTTAAGTAACGGGGGGGCCGCAGATACGCAGTATTTT. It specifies CASSLSNGGAADTQYF.

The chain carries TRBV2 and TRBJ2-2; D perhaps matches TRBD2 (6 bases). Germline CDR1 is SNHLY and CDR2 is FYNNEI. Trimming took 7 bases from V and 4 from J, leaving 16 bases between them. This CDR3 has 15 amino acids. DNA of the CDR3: TGTGCCAGCATGGGGGGATCTCGGGTCACCGGGGAGCTGTTTTTT. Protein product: CASMGGSRVTGELFF.

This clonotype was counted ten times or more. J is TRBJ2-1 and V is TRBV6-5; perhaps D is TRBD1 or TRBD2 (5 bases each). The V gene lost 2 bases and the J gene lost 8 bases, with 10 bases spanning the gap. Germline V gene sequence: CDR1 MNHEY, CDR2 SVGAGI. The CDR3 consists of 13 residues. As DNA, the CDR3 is TGTGCCAGCAGTTACGAAAGAGGGGATGAGCAGTTCTTC. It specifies CASSYERGDEQFF.

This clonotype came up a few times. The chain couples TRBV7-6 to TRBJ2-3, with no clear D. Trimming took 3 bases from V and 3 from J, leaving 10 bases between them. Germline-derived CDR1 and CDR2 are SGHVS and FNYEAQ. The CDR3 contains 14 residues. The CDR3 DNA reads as TGTGCCAGCAGCTTGTCAGGAGAAACAGATACGCAGTATTTT. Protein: CASSLSGETDTQYF.

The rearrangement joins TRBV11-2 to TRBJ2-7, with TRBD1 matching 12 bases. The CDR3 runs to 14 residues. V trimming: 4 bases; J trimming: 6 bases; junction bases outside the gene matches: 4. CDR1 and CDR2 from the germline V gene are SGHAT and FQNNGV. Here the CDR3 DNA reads TGTGCCAGCAGCTACGGGACAGGGGGCTCCGAGCAGTACTTC. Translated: CASSYGTGGSEQYF.

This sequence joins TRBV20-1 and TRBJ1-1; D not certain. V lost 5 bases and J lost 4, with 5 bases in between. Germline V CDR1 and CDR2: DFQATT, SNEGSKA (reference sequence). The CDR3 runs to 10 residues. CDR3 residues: CSAYSTEAFF. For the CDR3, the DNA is TGCAGTGCTTACTCCACTGAAGCTTTCTTT.

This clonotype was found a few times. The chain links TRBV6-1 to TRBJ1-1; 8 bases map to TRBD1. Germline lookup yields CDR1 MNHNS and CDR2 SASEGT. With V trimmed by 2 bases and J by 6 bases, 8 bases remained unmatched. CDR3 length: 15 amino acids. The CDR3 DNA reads TGTGCCAGCAGTGAATATGAGACAGGGGACGCTGAAGCTTTCTTT. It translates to CASSEYETGDAEAFF.